The 27 T cell receptor beta chains listed next were all sequenced from one sample in a study of blood T cell repertoires in COVID-19 (dated by TCRdb to 2018 to 2020). Library prep was done by the immunoSEQ multiplex PCR assay. The table comes from immuneACCESS by way of TCRdb, which keeps in-frame sequences with V and J called. Part of the clones is missing from these tables; in studies checked, under half for an unresolved V gene and the rest for unknown reasons. The sample includes 150,000 to 200,000 clones, with roughly 85% observed a single time. Around 5% of the sample goes to the ten largest clones. The sample was peripheral blood. The receptors stem from a human donor in a cohort sampled during active COVID-19.

This chain joins TRBV4-2 and TRBJ1-5; D is undetermined. From germline, CDR1 is LGHNA and CDR2 YNFKEQ. The CDR3 has 15 amino acids. Trimming cost V 0 bases and J 7 bases, with 13 bases left between them. Here the CDR3 DNA reads TGTGCCAGCAGCCAAGAGACGGCCTCGGGACAGCCCCAGCATTTT. Translating gives CASSQETASGQPQHF.

This clone was seen a handful of times. This chain uses TRBV6-6 with TRBJ1-5; 7 bases match TRBD1. CDR3 length equals 15 residues. CDR1 MNHNY and CDR2 SVGAGI come from the germline V gene (reference sequence). The ends lost 6 bases at V and 7 bases at J; junction bases unmatched: 12. CDR3 sequence: CASRPIGQAPQPQHF. CDR3 nucleotides: TGTGCCAGCAGACCGATTGGACAGGCCCCCCAGCCCCAGCATTTT.

The chain has TRBV14 and TRBJ2-1; D is perhaps TRBD2 (6 bases). Germline lookup yields CDR1 SGHDN and CDR2 FVKESK. The CDR3 length is 16 residues. V lost 1 base to trimming and J lost 10 bases, with 20 bases between them. The CDR3 reads CASSQVGLVRGEEQFF. The CDR3 region has the DNA TGTGCCAGCAGCCAAGTTGGTCTAGTGCGGGGCGAGGAGCAGTTCTTC.

The chain is built from TRBV7-3 and TRBJ2-1, with D possibly being TRBD1 (6 bases). Germline CDR1 and CDR2: SGHTA and FQGTGA. Deletions cut 5 bases from V and 7 bases from J, with 24 bases between. The CDR3 loop spans 17 amino acids. The CDR3 coding sequence is TGTGCCAGCAGCCTCAGGGGTATAGTTGAGACGGGGAATGAGCAGTTCTTC. Its protein product is CASSLRGIVETGNEQFF.

This chain joins TRBV7-8 and TRBJ2-5, with TRBD2 matching over 13 bases. V was clipped by 5 bases and J by 3 bases; unmatched bases: 3. The CDR3 runs to 15 residues. The germline V gene has CDR1 SGHVS and CDR2 FQNEAQ. The CDR3 nucleotides are TGTGCCAGCAGCCCGGGACTAGCGGGGAAAGAGACCCAGTACTTC. It is translated as CASSPGLAGKETQYF.

The J gene is TRBJ1-5, the V gene TRBV5-4; a weak D match, TRBD1 (5 bases). Trimming left V 6 bases short and J 7 bases short, with 14 bases between. This CDR3 is built from 13 residues. Per the germline V gene, CDR1 is SGHNT and CDR2 is YYREEE (reference sequence). CDR3 amino acids: CASIHRFGQPQHF. CDR3 sequence (DNA): TGTGCCAGCATTCACAGGTTTGGGCAGCCCCAGCATTTT.

The chain joins TRBV6-5 to TRBJ2-3; 8 nucleotides align to TRBD2. The CDR3 extends over 15 amino acids. The V segment lost 5 bases and the J segment 1 base; nucleotides outside the gene matches: 5. Germline CDR1 and CDR2: MNHEY and SVGAGI. CDR3 in DNA: TGTGCCAGCAGTACGGGAGGGCCAGGCACAGATACGCAGTATTTT. This encodes CASSTGGPGTDTQYF.

This sequence joins TRBV6-2 or TRBV6-3 and TRBJ2-7; weak D call: TRBD2 (6 bases). CDR1 is MNHEY, CDR2 SVGEGT, per germline. This CDR3 is 15 amino acids long. The V and J ends lost 2 bases and 2 bases respectively, with 13 bases between them. The CDR3 loop reads CASSYGGVSAYEQYF. The CDR3 region has the DNA TGTGCCAGCAGTTACGGAGGGGTAAGCGCCTACGAGCAGTACTTC.

The chain links TRBV5-4 to TRBJ2-7, with D unclear. This CDR3 has 15 residues. Trimming left V 4 bases short and J 2 bases short, with 16 bases between. CDR1 is SGHNT and CDR2 is YYREEE in the germline V gene (reference sequence). The CDR3 region has the DNA TGTGCCAGCAGCCTGGATCTCAGGAACCCCTACGAGCAGTACTTC. As protein: CASSLDLRNPYEQYF.

The rearrangement uses TRBV11-1 and TRBJ2-7; D may be TRBD1 (7 bases). Germline CDR1 reads SGHAT; CDR2 reads FQDESV (reference sequence). V lost 0 bases to trimming and J lost 2 bases, with 11 bases between them. This CDR3 comprises 15 residues. In DNA, the CDR3 is TGTGCCAGCAGCTTAGCGGGCAGGGGGGCCTACGAGCAGTACTTC. Its protein is CASSLAGRGAYEQYF.

This clone turned up a few times. The rearrangement joins TRBV27 to TRBJ2-1, with TRBD1 matching over 9 bases. The CDR3 runs 16 residues. The germline V gene has CDR1 MNHEY and CDR2 SMNVEV (reference sequence). J lost 2 bases, V lost 5 bases, and 7 bases had no gene match. CDR3 nucleotides: TGTGCCAGCAGTCTACACGGGACAGGGACCTACAATGAGCAGTTCTTC. It yields the protein CASSLHGTGTYNEQFF.

The rearrangement joins TRBV6-1 to TRBJ2-5, with TRBD2 as a possible D gene (5 bases). The CDR3 totals 16 residues. In germline, CDR1 is MNHNS, CDR2 SASEGT. Trimming removed 0 bases at V and 2 bases at J, with 13 bases between. CDR3 DNA: TGTGCCAGCAGTGAAGCGGTAGGAGGCGGGCAAGAGACCCAGTACTTC. Protein product: CASSEAVGGGQETQYF.

This clone was detected only a few times. V gene TRBV7-9 combines with J gene TRBJ2-7; a weak D match, TRBD2 (6 bases). Germline-derived CDR1 and CDR2 are SEHNR and FQNEAQ (reference sequence). Trimming removed 8 bases from V and 2 bases from J, with 16 bases in between. The CDR3 covers 14 residues. The CDR3 DNA is TGTGCCAGCGACAGTGGGGGGTCCCCCTACGAGCAGTACTTC. Translation gives CASDSGGSPYEQYF.

CDR3 sequence: CASSLPQAGDEQFF. The CDR3 region has the DNA TGTGCCAGCAGCTTACCTCAGGCCGGGGATGAGCAGTTCTTC. This chain joins TRBV7-8 and TRBJ2-1, with a weak D call TRBD2 (5 bases). The V and J ends lost 2 bases and 8 bases respectively, with 13 bases between them. CDR3 length equals 14 residues. Germline-derived CDR1 and CDR2 are SGHVS and FQNEAQ.

The rearrangement links TRBV12-5 to TRBJ2-3, with 9 bases matching TRBD1. The germline gives CDR1 LGHNT, CDR2 FRNRAP. V was clipped by 6 bases and J by 7 bases; unmatched bases: 11. This CDR3 region has 15 residues. The CDR3 DNA reads as TGTGCTAGTGGAATGGGACAGGGTGGAACGAATACGCAGTATTTT. Translated: CASGMGQGGTNTQYF. The variable domain in full, with the rest retrieved from reference TRBV12-5 and TRBJ2-3, is DARVTQTPRHKVTEMGQEVTMRCQPILGHNTVFWYRQTMMQGLELLAYFRNRAPLDDSGMPKDRFSAEMPDATLATLKIQPSEPRDSAVYFCASGMGQGGTNTQYFGPGTRLTVL.

The chain combines TRBV10-3 with TRBJ1-1, with D perhaps matching TRBD1 (6 bases). Germline V lookup: CDR1 ENHRY, CDR2 SYGVKD. V shed 0 bases and J shed 4 bases, with 15 bases lying between them. The length of the CDR3 is 16 residues. In nucleotides, the CDR3 is TGTGCCATCAGTGAGTCGGACAGTAGATTCGGCACTGAAGCTTTCTTT. Translated: CAISESDSRFGTEAFF.

This clone was seen a single time. The chain joins TRBV2 to TRBJ2-6, with a possible D match to TRBD2 (5 bases). V lost 5 bases, J lost 0 bases, and 5 bases lay in between. The CDR3 totals 14 residues. The germline gives CDR1 SNHLY, CDR2 FYNNEI. CDR3 amino acids: CASSSGSGANVLTF. CDR3 sequence (DNA): TGTGCCAGCAGTAGCGGCTCTGGGGCCAACGTCCTGACTTTC. The entire variable domain, with the rest obtained from reference TRBV2 and TRBJ2-6, is as follows: EPEVTQTPSHQVTQMGQEVILRCVPISNHLYFYWYRQILGQKVEFLVSFYNNEISEKSEIFDDQFSVERPDGSNFTLKIRSTKLEDSAMYFCASSSGSGANVLTFGAGSRLTVL.

CDR3 bases: TGTGCCAGCAGGGAGACAGGGCTAAACACCATATATTTT. Translated: CASRETGLNTIYF. The chain employs TRBV6-5 and TRBJ1-3; 7 positions match TRBD1. This CDR3 region has 13 residues. CDR1 and CDR2 (germline): MNHEY, SVGAGI. The trim removed 6 bases at V and 6 bases at J, leaving 5 bases unmatched.

This clone was seen a few times. This sequence joins TRBV27 and TRBJ2-2; D uncertain. Germline-derived CDR1 and CDR2 are MNHEY and SMNVEV (reference sequence). The CDR3 length is 14 residues. V lost 5 bases and J lost 3, with 10 bases in between. The CDR3: CASSQAKDTGELFF. In DNA, the CDR3 is TGTGCCAGCAGTCAGGCTAAAGACACCGGGGAGCTGTTTTTT.

The chain joins TRBV28 to TRBJ1-2, with 7 positions matching TRBD1. Trimming took 4 bases from V and 4 from J; bases not matched to a gene: 6. The CDR3 runs to 14 residues. The germline gives CDR1 MDHEN, CDR2 SYDVKM. In DNA form, the CDR3 reads TGTGCCAGCAGTTCAGAGACAGGGACCTATGGCTACACCTTC. Translated, it gives CASSSETGTYGYTF.

This clone was seen a handful of times. This chain links TRBV14 with TRBJ1-1; a weak D match, TRBD1 (5 bases). Germline CDR1 and CDR2: SGHDN and FVKESK. The CDR3 covers 11 residues. Trimming left V 4 bases short and J 8 bases short, with 8 bases between. This CDR3 is CASSRWGEAFF. DNA of the CDR3: TGTGCCAGCAGCCGGTGGGGCGAAGCTTTCTTT.

This rearrangement joins TRBV7-8 to TRBJ1-1; D is perhaps TRBD1 (5 bases). This CDR3 contains 13 residues. Germline V CDR1 and CDR2: SGHVS, FQNEAQ. V was clipped by 5 bases and J by 10 bases, with 17 bases between them. CDR3 sequence reads: CASSTGRGLVAFF. The CDR3 DNA sequence: TGTGCCAGCAGCACCGGGAGGGGTCTTGTAGCTTTCTTT.

This chain connects TRBV30 to TRBJ1-4; unclear D gene. The CDR3 sequence is 12 residues long. The germline gives CDR1 GTSNPN, CDR2 SVGIG (reference sequence). The V and J ends lost 3 bases and 7 bases respectively, with 9 bases between them. CDR3: CAWSAEGEKLFF. The CDR3 nucleotides read TGTGCCTGGAGCGCTGAGGGTGAAAAACTGTTTTTT.

V and J are TRBV6-2 or TRBV6-3 and TRBJ2-3, with no clear D. This CDR3 has 13 residues. Trimming stripped 2 bases from V and 8 bases from J, with 11 bases between. Germline CDR1 and CDR2: MNHEY and SVGEGT. DNA for the CDR3: TGTGCCAGCAGTTACGACTTAAAGGTTACGCAGTATTTT. Translation: CASSYDLKVTQYF.

V gene TRBV18 combines with J gene TRBJ2-7; no definite D call. The V and J ends lost 4 bases and 5 bases respectively, with 12 bases between them. Germline assignment: CDR1 KGHSH and CDR2 LQKENI. The CDR3 is 13 amino acids. CDR3 sequence (DNA): TGTGCCAGCTCACGCGGCGCTGTGAACGAGCAGTACTTC. It translates to CASSRGAVNEQYF.

The chain carries TRBV6-6 and TRBJ1-5; 8 bases line up with TRBD1. Germline CDR1 is MNHNY and CDR2 is SVGAGI (reference sequence). The CDR3 is made up of 14 amino acids. The ends lost 7 bases at V and 3 bases at J; junction bases unmatched: 5. The CDR3 loop reads CASNPQGDNQPQHF. The CDR3 DNA sequence: TGTGCCAGCAACCCACAGGGGGACAATCAGCCCCAGCATTTT.

The V and J genes are TRBV6-1 and TRBJ2-3; TRBD1 agrees at 8 bases. J was trimmed by 2 bases and V by 4 bases; bases with no gene match: 8. Germline loops: CDR1 MNHNS, CDR2 SASEGT. This CDR3 is 16 amino acids long. CDR3 bases: TGTGCCAGCAGTGCTCTAACAGGGGGGCCCACAGATACGCAGTATTTT. As protein: CASSALTGGPTDTQYF.